This passage covers 13 T cell receptor beta chains from one sample sequenced in a study of blood T cell repertoires in COVID-19 (dated by TCRdb to the early 2020s). The library was prepared using the immunoSEQ multiplex PCR assay. TCRdb limited this immuneACCESS table to in-frame rearrangements with V and J called. A share of clones is missing; checked studies link under half to unresolved V genes, and the rest is unexplained. Here the sample has around 92,000 clones; approximately 86% occur a single time. The leading ten clones occupy 25% to 35% of the sample. The sample comprised peripheral blood. The receptor source for this set is a woman over 75 with acute or convalescent COVID-19.

The chain links TRBV18 to TRBJ2-7; TRBD2 agrees at 7 bases. V dropped 4 bases and J dropped 0; count of bases not matched to a gene: 3. Looked up from germline, CDR1 is KGHSH and CDR2 is LQKENI. The CDR3 runs to 14 residues. CDR3 nucleotide sequence: TGTGCCAGCTCACTCGGGACTACCTCCTACGAGCAGTACTTC. The encoded protein is CASSLGTTSYEQYF.

The rearrangement links TRBV5-4 to TRBJ2-6, with 7 bases that match TRBD1. This CDR3 spans 17 amino acids. Per the germline V gene, CDR1 is SGHNT and CDR2 is YYREEE (reference sequence). Trimming cost V 1 base and J 4 bases; bases outside gene matches: 8. This CDR3 is CASSLSRQGFGANVLTF. As DNA, the CDR3 is TGTGCCAGCAGCTTGAGTCGACAGGGTTTCGGGGCCAACGTCCTGACTTTC.

The chain has TRBV19 and TRBJ1-4; 12 bases are a match to TRBD1. The CDR3 extends over 14 amino acids. Losses at the gene ends were 4 bases for V and 10 bases for J; bases not matched to a gene: 4. CDR1 is LNHDA and CDR2 is SQIVND in the germline V gene (reference sequence). CDR3 coding DNA: TGTGCCAGTAGTAGGGGACAGGGGGCCGGAAAACTGTTTTTT. This gives the protein CASSRGQGAGKLFF.

V gene TRBV7-2 combines with J gene TRBJ1-1; maybe TRBD1 (5 bases). Germline CDR1 is SGHTA and CDR2 is FQGNSA. Trimming removed 2 bases at V and 4 bases at J, with 14 bases between. This CDR3 is built from 15 residues. CDR3 amino acids: CASSLYRGLGTEAFF. In DNA form, the CDR3 reads TGTGCCAGCAGCTTATATCGGGGACTGGGCACTGAAGCTTTCTTT.

V and J are TRBV24-1 and TRBJ1-4, with D tentatively TRBD1 (5 bases). This CDR3 has 16 amino acids. V was pared by 2 bases and J by 0 bases, with 9 bases between. In germline, CDR1 is KGHDR, CDR2 SFDVKD. In DNA form, the CDR3 reads TGTGCCACCAGTGATTCCAGGGCTCCAACTAATGAAAAACTGTTTTTT. Amino acids: CATSDSRAPTNEKLFF.

There are a few counts of this clone. The V and J genes are TRBV7-9 and TRBJ2-5; TRBD1 might be the D (6 bases). Trimming left V 4 bases short and J 1 base short, with 13 bases between. The CDR3 contains 15 residues. CDR1 and CDR2 (germline): SEHNR, FQNEAQ (reference sequence). The CDR3 bases are TGTGCCAGCAGCTACGGACAGACGTCCCAAGAGACCCAGTACTTC. Residues: CASSYGQTSQETQYF.

The gene calls are TRBV5-1 and TRBJ2-5, with 10 bases that match TRBD2. With 2 bases clipped from V and 4 bases from J, the junction kept 5 bases outside the gene matches. CDR1 SGHRS and CDR2 YFSETQ come from the germline V gene. The CDR3 is made up of 15 amino acids. CDR3: CASSLLAGRGETQYF. As DNA, the CDR3 is TGCGCCAGCAGCTTACTAGCGGGAAGAGGAGAGACCCAGTACTTC.

V usage is TRBV20-1 and J usage is TRBJ2-1, with 9 nucleotides matching TRBD2. The CDR3 totals 14 residues. Germline CDR1 reads DFQATT; CDR2 reads SNEGSKA (reference sequence). V lost 3 bases, J lost 6 bases, and 6 bases stayed unmatched. CDR3 coding DNA: TGCAGTGCTAGTCCGCCGGGACTAGCCAATGAGCAGTTCTTC. Translating gives CSASPPGLANEQFF.

This chain links TRBV5-5 with TRBJ2-7; D gene unclear. Germline CDR1 is SGHKS and CDR2 is YYEKEE (reference sequence). The CDR3 sequence is 16 residues long. The V gene lost 0 bases and the J gene lost 2 bases, with 15 bases spanning the gap. CDR3 protein: CASSLVLQEPTYEQYF. The CDR3 DNA reads as TGTGCCAGCAGCTTGGTACTGCAGGAACCCACCTACGAGCAGTACTTC.

V and J are TRBV7-8 and TRBJ1-6, with 8 positions matching TRBD1. Per germline, CDR1 SGHVS and CDR2 FQNEAQ. J lost 5 bases, V lost 2 bases, and 5 bases had no gene match. The length of the CDR3 is 16 residues. CDR3 DNA: TGTGCCAGCAGCTTACGAGGACAGGGTGATAATTCACCCCTCCACTTT. Residues: CASSLRGQGDNSPLHF.

The chain links TRBV29-1 to TRBJ1-1, with D unresolved. Germline values: CDR1 SQVTM, CDR2 ANQGSEA. The CDR3 totals 13 residues. V shed 3 bases and J shed 5 bases, with 13 bases lying between them. The CDR3 nucleotides are TGCAGCGTTGACCCGGGATTATGGACTGAAGCTTTCTTT. Protein product: CSVDPGLWTEAFF.

The rearrangement uses TRBV7-2 and TRBJ2-3; no clear D. CDR1 is SGHTA and CDR2 is FQGNSA in the germline V gene. V shed 2 bases and J shed 1 base, with 10 bases lying between them. The CDR3 totals 15 residues. This CDR3 reads CASSLPSLRTDTQYF. CDR3 nucleotides: TGTGCCAGCAGCTTACCTAGTTTACGCACAGATACGCAGTATTTT.

The chain recombines TRBV6-5 with TRBJ2-5; D possibly corresponds to TRBD1 (5 bases). V lost 5 bases and J 5 bases, leaving 15 bases between the germline ends. This CDR3 is built from 14 residues. CDR1 is MNHEY, CDR2 SVGAGI, per germline. This CDR3 reads CASSTHPSGETQYF. CDR3 nucleotide sequence: TGTGCCAGCAGTACCCACCCTTCAGGGGAGACCCAGTACTTC.